The 11 T cell receptor beta chains below come from one sample, sequenced in a study of regulatory T cells in long-lasting Graves disease. The authors built TCR beta libraries using iRepertoire HTBI primers and Arm-PCR of CDR3 regions. TCRdb reprocessed the multiplex PCR reads with MiXCR, giving one entry per CDR3 protein. The sample holds about 470,000 distinct CDR3 sequences, roughly 21% seen once. The time point denotes: persistent/refractory GD, antithyroid drugs over 5 years with positive TRAb. Following extraction of RNA from PBMCs, that RNA was used to make the TCR library. The source was peripheral blood mononuclear cells (PBMCs), collected when the disease was refractory, from a patient treated with antithyroid drugs. The source of these receptors is a female donor with Graves disease.

This clonotype was detected only a few times. The chain recombines TRBV4-2 with TRBJ1-2; D unclear. The ends were cut back, 3 bases at V and 4 bases at J, with 9 bases in the middle. The CDR3 contains 13 residues. The germline V gene encodes CDR1 LGHNA and CDR2 YNFKEQ. The CDR3 region has the DNA TGTGCCAGCAGCCAGAACGACATCTATGGCTACACCTTC. It specifies CASSQNDIYGYTF.

The chain couples TRBV4-1 to TRBJ1-4; no reliable D call. This CDR3 contains 15 residues. Germline V lookup: CDR1 MGHRA, CDR2 YSYEKL. The V gene lost 1 base and the J gene lost 4 bases, with 10 bases spanning the gap. The CDR3 DNA reads as TGCGCCAGCAGCCAAGTTGGCAGCAATAATGAAAAACTGTTTTTT. Residues: CASSQVGSNNEKLFF.

In its sample, this clonotype was seen many times. A much larger clone lies a single base off, so this may be a read error. The chain recombines TRBV5-5 with TRBJ1-1, with D unclear. With 2 bases removed from V and 3 bases from J, the gap between germline ends came to 5 bases. The CDR3 consists of 12 residues. Germline values: CDR1 SGHKS, CDR2 YYEKEE (reference sequence). CDR3 residues: CASSLEYTEAFF. CDR3 nucleotides: TGTGCCAGCAGCTTAGAGTACACTGAAGCTTTCTTT. Together with reference TRBV5-5 and TRBJ1-1, the CDR3 gives the full variable domain: DAGVTQSPTHLIKTRGQQVTLRCSPISGHKSVSWYQQVLGQGPQFIFQYYEKEERGRGNFPDRFSARQFPNYSSELNVNALLLGDSALYLCASSLEYTEAFFGQGTRLTVV.

This chain uses TRBV6-1 with TRBJ2-5, with 9 bases that match TRBD1. The V gene's germline CDR1 is MNHNS and CDR2 SASEGT. After removal of 11 bases from V and 5 bases from J, the junction contained 6 bases not matched to a gene. The CDR3 sequence is 12 residues long. The CDR3 loop is CAGRDRVETQYF. The CDR3 nucleotides read TGTGCCGGCCGGGACAGGGTGGAGACCCAGTACTTC.

This clonotype was detected only a few times. The chain is built from TRBV29-1 and TRBJ2-7; 7 bases are a match to TRBD1. The V and J ends lost 2 bases and 4 bases, in that order; junction bases with no gene match: 14. CDR1 and CDR2 from the germline V gene are SQVTM and ANQGSEA. This CDR3 region has 16 residues. The CDR3 is CSVENRHGQGEYEQYF. CDR3 nucleotide sequence: TGCAGCGTTGAAAACCGGCATGGCCAGGGGGAATACGAGCAGTACTTC.

This clonotype was seen ten or more times. The chain has TRBV28 and TRBJ1-2; D remains unclear. The V end lost 6 bases, the J end lost 3 bases, and 8 bases lay between the germline ends. This CDR3 has 12 residues. The germline CDR1 and CDR2 sequences are MDHEN and SYDVKM. CDR3 nucleotides: TGTGCCAGCAGCTTGCCAGACTATGGCTACACCTTC. This gives the protein CASSLPDYGYTF.

Points on this clonotype: A much larger clone is a single base away; this may be a read error. V and J are TRBV28 and TRBJ2-7, with 10 bases matching TRBD2. Germline V lookup: CDR1 MDHEN, CDR2 SYDVKM. The V segment lost 11 bases and the J segment 2 bases; nucleotides outside the gene matches: 18. This CDR3 spans 17 amino acids. The CDR3 here is CAPSPSGRLNKAYEQYF. CDR3 in DNA: TGTGCCCCCAGTCCTAGCGGGAGACTTAACAAGGCCTACGAGCAGTACTTC.

This clonotype occurred a few times. The chain is built from TRBV28 and TRBJ2-3; D may match TRBD1 or TRBD2 (5 bases each). This CDR3 has 15 amino acids. V was pared by 6 bases and J by 2 bases, with 15 bases between. Germline CDR1 reads MDHEN; CDR2 reads SYDVKM. The CDR3 coding sequence is TGTGCCAGCAGACGTGTTAGGGACCTCACAGATACGCAGTATTTT. Protein sequence: CASRRVRDLTDTQYF.

This clonotype appeared many times. V is TRBV10-3 and J is TRBJ1-5; a possible D gene is TRBD1 (5 bases). The V end was cut by 10 bases, the J end by 2 bases, with 12 bases between. Looked up from germline, CDR1 is ENHRY and CDR2 is SYGVKD. This CDR3 spans 13 amino acids. CDR3 bases: TGTGCCACCCAGGGCGAGGGCAATCAGCCCCAGCATTTT. Its protein product is CATQGEGNQPQHF.

This clonotype occurred many times. The genes are TRBV11-1 and TRBJ1-1, with TRBD1 matching 8 bases. CDR3 length equals 15 residues. J lost 5 bases, V lost 5 bases, and 10 bases had no gene match. The germline gives CDR1 SGHAT, CDR2 FQDESV (reference sequence). Here the CDR3 DNA reads TGTGCCAGCAGCATATCCCGGACAGGGCGAACTGAAGCTTTCTTT. Translating it yields CASSISRTGRTEAFF.

This sequence joins TRBV7-9 and TRBJ2-2; D is undetermined. CDR1 and CDR2 from the germline V gene are SEHNR and FQNEAQ (reference sequence). The CDR3 contains 12 residues. V was cut by 8 bases and J by 4 bases, with 8 bases left in between. This chain's CDR3 is CASAGVTGELFF. As DNA, the CDR3 is TGTGCCAGCGCTGGGGTCACCGGGGAGCTGTTTTTT.